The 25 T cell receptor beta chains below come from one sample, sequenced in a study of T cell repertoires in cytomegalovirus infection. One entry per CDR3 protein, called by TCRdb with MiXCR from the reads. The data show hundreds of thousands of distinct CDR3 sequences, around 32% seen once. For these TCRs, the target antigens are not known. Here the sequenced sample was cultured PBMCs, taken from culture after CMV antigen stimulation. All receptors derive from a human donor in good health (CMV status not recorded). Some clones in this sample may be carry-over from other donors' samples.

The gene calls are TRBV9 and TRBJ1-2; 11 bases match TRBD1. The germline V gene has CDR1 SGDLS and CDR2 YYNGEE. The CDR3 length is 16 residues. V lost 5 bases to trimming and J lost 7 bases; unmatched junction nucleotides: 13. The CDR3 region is CASSREPDRGLVGYTF. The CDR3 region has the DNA TGTGCCAGCAGTAGGGAGCCGGACAGGGGGCTTGTTGGCTACACCTTC.

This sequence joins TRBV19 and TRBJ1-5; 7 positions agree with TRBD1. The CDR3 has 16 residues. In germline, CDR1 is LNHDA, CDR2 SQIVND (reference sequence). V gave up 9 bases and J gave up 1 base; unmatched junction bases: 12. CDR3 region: CASQETGRVSNQPQHF. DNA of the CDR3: TGTGCCAGCCAAGAGACAGGGCGAGTGAGCAATCAGCCCCAGCATTTT.

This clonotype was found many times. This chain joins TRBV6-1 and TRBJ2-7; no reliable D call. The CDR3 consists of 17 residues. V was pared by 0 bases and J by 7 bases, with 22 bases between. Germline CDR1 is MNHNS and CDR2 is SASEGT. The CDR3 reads CASSEASSSVFSWEQYF. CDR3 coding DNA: TGTGCCAGCAGTGAAGCGAGCTCGAGCGTATTCTCTTGGGAGCAGTACTTC.

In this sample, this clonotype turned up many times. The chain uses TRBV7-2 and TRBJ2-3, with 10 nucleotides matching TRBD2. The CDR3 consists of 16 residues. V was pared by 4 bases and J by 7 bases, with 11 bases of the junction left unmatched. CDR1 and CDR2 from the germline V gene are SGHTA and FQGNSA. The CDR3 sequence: CASSSTGTSAVYTQYF. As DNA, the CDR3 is TGTGCCAGCAGCTCGACCGGGACTAGCGCGGTTTATACGCAGTATTTT.

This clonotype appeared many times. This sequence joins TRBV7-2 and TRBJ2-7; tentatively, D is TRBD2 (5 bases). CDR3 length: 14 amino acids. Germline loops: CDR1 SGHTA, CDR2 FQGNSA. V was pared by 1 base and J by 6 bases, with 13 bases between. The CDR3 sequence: CASSLEEAPPEQYF. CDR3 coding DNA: TGTGCCAGCAGCTTAGAGGAGGCCCCACCCGAGCAGTACTTC.

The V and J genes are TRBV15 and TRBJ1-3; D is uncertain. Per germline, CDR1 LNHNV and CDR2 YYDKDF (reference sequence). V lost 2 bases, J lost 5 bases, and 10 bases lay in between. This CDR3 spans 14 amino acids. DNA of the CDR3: TGTGCCACCAGCAGAAGGGAGTTTAGAAACACCATATATTTT. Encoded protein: CATSRREFRNTIYF.

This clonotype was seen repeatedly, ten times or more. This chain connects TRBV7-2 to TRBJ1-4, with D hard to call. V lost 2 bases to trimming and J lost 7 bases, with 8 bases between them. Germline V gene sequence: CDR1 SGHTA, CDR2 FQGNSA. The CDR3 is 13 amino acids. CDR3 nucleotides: TGTGCCAGCAGCTTACCCGGGAGTGAAAAACTGTTTTTT. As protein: CASSLPGSEKLFF. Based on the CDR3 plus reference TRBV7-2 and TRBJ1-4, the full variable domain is GAGVSQSPSNKVTEKGKDVELRCDPISGHTALYWYRQSLGQGLEFLIYFQGNSAPDKSGLPSDRFSAERTGGSVSTLTIQRTQQEDSAVYLCASSLPGSEKLFFGSGTQLSVL.

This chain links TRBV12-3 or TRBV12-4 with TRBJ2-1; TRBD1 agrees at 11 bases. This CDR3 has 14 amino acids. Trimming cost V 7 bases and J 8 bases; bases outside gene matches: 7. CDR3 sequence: CASTIRDRGDEQFF. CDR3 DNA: TGTGCCAGCACCATCCGGGACAGGGGGGATGAGCAGTTCTTC.

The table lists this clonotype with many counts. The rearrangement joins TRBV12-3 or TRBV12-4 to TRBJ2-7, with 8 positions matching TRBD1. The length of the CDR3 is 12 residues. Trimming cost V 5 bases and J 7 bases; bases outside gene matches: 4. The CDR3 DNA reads TGTGCCAGCAGTCCAACAGGGGGGGAGCAGTACTTC. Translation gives CASSPTGGEQYF.

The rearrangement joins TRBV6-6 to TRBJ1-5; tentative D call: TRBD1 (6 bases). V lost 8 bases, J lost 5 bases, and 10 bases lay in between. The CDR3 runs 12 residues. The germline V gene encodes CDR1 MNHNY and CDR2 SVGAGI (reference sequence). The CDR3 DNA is TGTGCCAGCTCGGGGGGGCATCAGCCCCAGCATTTT. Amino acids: CASSGGHQPQHF.

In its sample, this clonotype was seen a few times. In DNA, the CDR3 is TGTGCCGGCGGGACGAAGAACGCCTACGAGCAGTACTTC. Translated, it gives CAGGTKNAYEQYF. This chain links TRBV11-3 with TRBJ2-7, with a weak D call TRBD2 (6 bases). CDR1 SGHNT and CDR2 YENEEA come from the germline V gene. V was clipped by 11 bases and J by 2 bases, with 16 bases between them. The CDR3 is made up of 13 amino acids.

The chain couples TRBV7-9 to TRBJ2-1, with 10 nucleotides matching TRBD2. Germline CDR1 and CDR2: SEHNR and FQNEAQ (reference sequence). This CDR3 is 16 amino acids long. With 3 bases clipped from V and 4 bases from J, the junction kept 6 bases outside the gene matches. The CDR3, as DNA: TGTGCCAGCAGCTTCGGCGCTAGCGGGAGATACAATGAGCAGTTCTTC. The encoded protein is CASSFGASGRYNEQFF.

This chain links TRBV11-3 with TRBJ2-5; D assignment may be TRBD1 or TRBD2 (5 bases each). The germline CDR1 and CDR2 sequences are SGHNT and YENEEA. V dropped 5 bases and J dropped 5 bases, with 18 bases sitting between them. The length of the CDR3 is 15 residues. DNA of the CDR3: TGTGCCAGCAGCGACCGTCGAGGGGCCAGCGAGACCCAGTACTTC. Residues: CASSDRRGASETQYF.

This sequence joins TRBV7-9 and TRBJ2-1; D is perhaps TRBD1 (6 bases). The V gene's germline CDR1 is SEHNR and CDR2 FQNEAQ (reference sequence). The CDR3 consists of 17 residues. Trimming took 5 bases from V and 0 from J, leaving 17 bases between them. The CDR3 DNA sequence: TGTGCCAGCAGCCTGGGAAGGGGACATAGCTCCTACAATGAGCAGTTCTTC. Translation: CASSLGRGHSSYNEQFF.

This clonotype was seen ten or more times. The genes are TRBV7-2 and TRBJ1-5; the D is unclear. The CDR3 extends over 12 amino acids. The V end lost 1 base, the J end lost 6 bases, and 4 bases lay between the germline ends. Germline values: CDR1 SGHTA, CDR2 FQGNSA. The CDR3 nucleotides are TGTGCCAGCAGCTTAGACGCTCAGCCCCAGCATTTT. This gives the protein CASSLDAQPQHF.

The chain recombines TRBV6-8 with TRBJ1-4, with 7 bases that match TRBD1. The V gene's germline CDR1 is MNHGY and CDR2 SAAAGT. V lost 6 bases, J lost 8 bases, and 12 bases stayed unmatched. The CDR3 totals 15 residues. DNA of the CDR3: TGTGCCAGCAGATCCCTAGACAGGGAGGGGGAAAAACTGTTTTTT. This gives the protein CASRSLDREGEKLFF.

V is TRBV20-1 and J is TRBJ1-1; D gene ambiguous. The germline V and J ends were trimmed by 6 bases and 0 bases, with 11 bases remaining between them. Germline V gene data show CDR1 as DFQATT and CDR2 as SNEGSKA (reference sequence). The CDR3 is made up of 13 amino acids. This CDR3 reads CSAGEGLNTEAFF. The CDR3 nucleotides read TGCAGTGCCGGGGAGGGATTGAACACTGAAGCTTTCTTT.

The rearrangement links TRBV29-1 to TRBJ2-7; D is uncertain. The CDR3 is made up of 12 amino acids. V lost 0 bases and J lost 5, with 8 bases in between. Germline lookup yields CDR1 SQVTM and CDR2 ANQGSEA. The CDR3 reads CSVEDMVHEQYF. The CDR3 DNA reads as TGCAGCGTTGAAGATATGGTCCACGAGCAGTACTTC.

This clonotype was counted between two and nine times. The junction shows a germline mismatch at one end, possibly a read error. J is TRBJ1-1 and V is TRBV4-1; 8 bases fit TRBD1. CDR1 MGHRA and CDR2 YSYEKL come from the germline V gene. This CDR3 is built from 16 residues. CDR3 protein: CASSQKPGTGNTEAFF. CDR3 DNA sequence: TGTGCCAGCAGCCAAAAGCCCGGGACAGGGAACACTGAAGCTTTCTTT.

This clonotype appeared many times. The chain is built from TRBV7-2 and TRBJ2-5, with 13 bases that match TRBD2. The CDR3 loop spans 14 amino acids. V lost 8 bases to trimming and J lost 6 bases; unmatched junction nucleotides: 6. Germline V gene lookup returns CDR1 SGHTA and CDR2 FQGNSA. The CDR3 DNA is TGTGCCAGCGGAAGGACTAGCGGGAGTAAGACCCAGTACTTC. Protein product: CASGRTSGSKTQYF.

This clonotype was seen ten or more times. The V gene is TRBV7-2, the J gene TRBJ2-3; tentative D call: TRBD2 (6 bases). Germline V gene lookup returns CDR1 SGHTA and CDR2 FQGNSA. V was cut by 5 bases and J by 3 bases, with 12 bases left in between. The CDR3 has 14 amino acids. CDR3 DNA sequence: TGTGCCAGCAGCCAAGGAGGGCGGACAGATACGCAGTATTTT. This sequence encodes CASSQGGRTDTQYF.

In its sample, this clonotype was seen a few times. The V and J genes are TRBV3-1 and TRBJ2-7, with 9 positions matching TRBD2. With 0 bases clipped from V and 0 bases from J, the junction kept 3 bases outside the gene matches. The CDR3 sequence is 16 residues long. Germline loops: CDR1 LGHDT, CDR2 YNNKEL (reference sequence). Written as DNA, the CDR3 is TGTGCCAGCAGCCAAGAATTGACTAGCGGCTCCTACGAGCAGTACTTC. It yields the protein CASSQELTSGSYEQYF.

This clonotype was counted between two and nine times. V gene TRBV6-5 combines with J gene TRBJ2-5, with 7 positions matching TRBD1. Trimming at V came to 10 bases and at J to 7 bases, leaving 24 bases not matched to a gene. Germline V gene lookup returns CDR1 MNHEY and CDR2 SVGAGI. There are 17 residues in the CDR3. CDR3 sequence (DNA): TGTGCCACCAGAGACCTGAAGGGGACAGCGGATTGGGGGACCCAGTACTTC. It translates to CATRDLKGTADWGTQYF.

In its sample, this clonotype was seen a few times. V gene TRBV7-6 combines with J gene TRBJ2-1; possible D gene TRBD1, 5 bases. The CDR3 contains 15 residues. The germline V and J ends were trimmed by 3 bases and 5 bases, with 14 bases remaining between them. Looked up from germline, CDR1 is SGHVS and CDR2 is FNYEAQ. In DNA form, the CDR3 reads TGTGCCAGCAGCTTTTTGTCAGGGCGTCACAATGAGCAGTTCTTC. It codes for CASSFLSGRHNEQFF.

DNA of the CDR3: TGTGCCAGCAGCGGGACAGATTACAATGAGCAGTTCTTC. Amino acid sequence: CASSGTDYNEQFF. V is TRBV7-6 and J is TRBJ2-1; 7 bases agree with TRBD1. Germline values: CDR1 SGHVS, CDR2 FNYEAQ. This CDR3 is built from 13 residues. V lost 5 bases, J lost 4 bases, and 2 bases stayed unmatched.